These 10 T cell receptor beta chains were all obtained from the same sample, sequenced in a study of beta chain features in type 1 diabetes. Every isolated RNA sample was fully reverse transcribed, so sequencing captured expressed TCRB transcripts. This table comes from immunoSEQ multiplex PCR, and its TCRdb copy is limited to in-frame clones, with some not included. The sample has approximately 600,000 clones, around an eighth seen once. Study results and limitations: Within each of all four CD4+ subsets, Type 1 diabetes patients had TCRB CDR3s that were moderately but significantly shorter.

Antigen specificity for these receptors is unknown. The sample comprised naive CD4+ T cells from blood. Receptor source: a man aged 25 to 45 with type 1 diabetes.

The genes are TRBV19 and TRBJ2-5; 7 bases are shared with TRBD2. CDR1 LNHDA and CDR2 SQIVND come from the germline V gene (reference sequence). With 6 bases clipped from V and 1 base from J, the junction kept 8 bases outside the gene matches. The CDR3 spans 15 residues. CDR3 residues: CASRVAGVLQETQYF. The CDR3, as DNA: TGTGCCAGTAGAGTAGCGGGCGTTCTCCAAGAGACCCAGTACTTC.

This clone was picked up a small number of times. The rearrangement uses TRBV7-2 and TRBJ2-7; 8 nucleotides line up with TRBD1. Unmatched junction bases numbered 8, after V lost 3 bases and J lost 4 bases. The CDR3 consists of 15 residues. In germline, CDR1 is SGHTA, CDR2 FQGNSA. CDR3 bases: TGTGCCAGCAGCTTCGGACAGGGTATGCAGTACGAGCAGTACTTC. Its translation: CASSFGQGMQYEQYF. The full variable domain, rest sourced from reference TRBV7-2 and TRBJ2-7, is GAGVSQSPSNKVTEKGKDVELRCDPISGHTALYWYRQSLGQGLEFLIYFQGNSAPDKSGLPSDRFSAERTGGSVSTLTIQRTQQEDSAVYLCASSFGQGMQYEQYFGPGTRLTVT.

The gene calls are TRBV7-6 and TRBJ1-4, with a weak D call TRBD1 (5 bases). V was trimmed by 1 base and J by 8 bases, leaving 11 bases between them. Germline V gene lookup returns CDR1 SGHVS and CDR2 FNYEAQ. This CDR3 contains 14 residues. The CDR3 sequence: CASSLEGLGEKLFF. In DNA form, the CDR3 reads TGTGCCAGCAGCTTAGAGGGGCTAGGAGAAAAACTGTTTTTT.

About this clone: Other DNA sequences in the sample encode the same CDR3. This chain connects TRBV9 to TRBJ2-2; the match to TRBD2 covers 9 bases. This CDR3 is 16 amino acids long. Germline CDR1 is SGDLS and CDR2 is YYNGEE. The ends lost 0 bases at V and 2 bases at J; junction bases unmatched: 2. CDR3 nucleotides: TGTGCCAGCAGCGTAGTAGCGGGGGTTAACACCGGGGAGCTGTTTTTT. Protein product: CASSVVAGVNTGELFF.

The rearrangement links TRBV6-5 to TRBJ2-5; D gene uncertain. This CDR3 contains 14 residues. From germline, CDR1 is MNHEY and CDR2 SVGAGI. V lost 4 bases and J lost 4, with 13 bases in between. CDR3 region: CASSSSRARETQYF. For the CDR3, the DNA is TGTGCCAGCAGTTCCTCCCGTGCCCGAGAGACCCAGTACTTC.

The chain links TRBV28 to TRBJ1-5, with D possibly being TRBD1 (6 bases). From germline, CDR1 is MDHEN and CDR2 SYDVKM. The CDR3 is 15 residues long. V dropped 6 bases and J dropped 7 bases, with 19 bases sitting between them. The CDR3 loop reads CASSQTDRQGQPQHF. The CDR3 DNA is TGTGCCAGCAGCCAAACCGACAGGCAGGGACAGCCCCAGCATTTT.

This clone was counted between two and nine times. The chain carries TRBV5-4 and TRBJ2-5, with TRBD2 matching 8 bases. Germline V gene data show CDR1 as SGHNT and CDR2 as YYREEE (reference sequence). V dropped 4 bases and J dropped 1; count of bases not matched to a gene: 6. The CDR3 has 15 amino acids. The CDR3 DNA sequence: TGTGCCAGCAGCCTCAATAGCGGGGCCCAAGAGACCCAGTACTTC. Translated, it gives CASSLNSGAQETQYF.

This chain links TRBV13 with TRBJ2-2; D unresolved. This CDR3 spans 18 amino acids. Trimming removed 5 bases from V and 0 bases from J, with 19 bases in between. Germline V gives CDR1 PRHDT, CDR2 FYEKMQ (reference sequence). CDR3 sequence reads: CASSPSARIPPNTGELFF. The CDR3 region has the DNA TGTGCCAGCAGCCCGTCCGCCCGGATACCTCCGAACACCGGGGAGCTGTTTTTT.

The chain combines TRBV4-3 with TRBJ1-2; D not certain. The CDR3 extends over 13 amino acids. Trimming took off 0 bases at V and 5 bases at J, with 7 bases between the two ends. Germline assignment: CDR1 LGHNA and CDR2 YSLEER. The CDR3 protein is CASSQDKAYGYTF. CDR3 sequence (DNA): TGCGCCAGCAGCCAAGATAAGGCGTATGGCTACACCTTC.

The V gene is TRBV6-5, the J gene TRBJ1-2; no clear D. CDR3 size: 12 residues. Trimming took off 6 bases at V and 5 bases at J, with 10 bases between the two ends. Germline V gene lookup returns CDR1 MNHEY and CDR2 SVGAGI. DNA of the CDR3: TGTGCCAGCAGCCGAAAAGGGTATGGCTACACCTTC. Translating gives CASSRKGYGYTF.